The entry below describes one T cell receptor beta chain. As yet, its antigen is unknown. The data were produced by immunoSEQ multiplex PCR, yet TCRdb's version contains in-frame clones alone and is incomplete. The sample shows 43,000 or so clones, roughly 92% of them seen only once. Among the 100 to 150 subjects of the validation cohort, separate from the approximately 660-subject first cohort, were the donors. The data stem from a study of cytomegalovirus exposure and HLA in healthy donors. Overall study findings and caveats: While the bulk of TCR sequences proved rare, some public TCRs turned up in many donors. Cytomegalovirus association was assigned to about 150 TCR beta chains. In vitro checks showed that three CMV-associated chains really do target CMV antigens.

Trimming cost V 4 bases and J 7 bases; bases outside gene matches: 9. Per the germline V gene, CDR1 is MNHNS and CDR2 is SASEGT. The CDR3 runs to 16 residues. The chain employs TRBV6-1 and TRBJ2-1; 11 bases match TRBD2. The sequencing input was PBMCs. The origin of this receptor is a man between 18 and 29 years old in good health and CMV-seronegative. CDR3 bases: TGTGCCAGCAGTGGGGTAATAGCGGGAGGGCTGAATGAGCAGTTCTTC. This translates into CASSGVIAGGLNEQFF.